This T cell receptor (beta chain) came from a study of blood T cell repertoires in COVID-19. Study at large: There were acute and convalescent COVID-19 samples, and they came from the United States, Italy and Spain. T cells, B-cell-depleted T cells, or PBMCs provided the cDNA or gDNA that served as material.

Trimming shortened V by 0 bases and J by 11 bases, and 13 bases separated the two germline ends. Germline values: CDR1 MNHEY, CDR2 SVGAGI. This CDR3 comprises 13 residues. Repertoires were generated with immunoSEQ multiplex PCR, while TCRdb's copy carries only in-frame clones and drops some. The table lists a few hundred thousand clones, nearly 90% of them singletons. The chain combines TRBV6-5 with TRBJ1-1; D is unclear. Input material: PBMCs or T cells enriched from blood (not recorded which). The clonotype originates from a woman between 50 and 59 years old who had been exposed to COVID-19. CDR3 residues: CASSYSISSGAFF. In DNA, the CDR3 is TGTGCCAGCAGTTACTCAATAAGTTCGGGGGCTTTCTTT.